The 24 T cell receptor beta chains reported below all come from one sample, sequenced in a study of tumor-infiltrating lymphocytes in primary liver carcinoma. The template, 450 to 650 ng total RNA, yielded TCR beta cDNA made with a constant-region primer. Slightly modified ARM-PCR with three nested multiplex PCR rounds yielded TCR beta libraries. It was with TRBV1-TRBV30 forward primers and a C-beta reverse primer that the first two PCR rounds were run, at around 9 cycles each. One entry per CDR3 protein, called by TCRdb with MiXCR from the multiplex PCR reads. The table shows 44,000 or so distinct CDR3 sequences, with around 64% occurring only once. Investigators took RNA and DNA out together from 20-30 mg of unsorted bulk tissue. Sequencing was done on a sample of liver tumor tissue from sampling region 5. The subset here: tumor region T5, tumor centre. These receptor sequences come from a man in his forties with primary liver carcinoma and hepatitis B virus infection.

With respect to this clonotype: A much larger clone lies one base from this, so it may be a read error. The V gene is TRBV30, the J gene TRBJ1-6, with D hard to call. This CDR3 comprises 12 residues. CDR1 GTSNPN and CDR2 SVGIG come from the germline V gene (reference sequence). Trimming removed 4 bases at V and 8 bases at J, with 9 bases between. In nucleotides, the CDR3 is TGTGCCTGGAACGTAGGTGATTCACCCCTCCACTTT. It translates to CAWNVGDSPLHF.

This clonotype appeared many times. CDR3 sequence: CASSTGQAIYGYTF. CDR3 nucleotides: TGTGCCAGCAGTACGGGCCAGGCGATCTATGGCTACACCTTC. The chain combines TRBV12-3 or TRBV12-4 with TRBJ1-2; no reliable D call. V lost 5 bases and J 4 bases, leaving 14 bases between the germline ends. The CDR3 sequence is 14 residues long.

The CDR3 bases are TGTGCCAGCACTACCTGGGACACTGGCTACACCTTC. It specifies CASTTWDTGYTF. J is TRBJ1-2 and V is TRBV2; D possibly corresponds to TRBD1 (6 bases). V dropped 7 bases and J dropped 7 bases, with 13 bases sitting between them. CDR1 is SNHLY, CDR2 FYNNEI, per germline. The CDR3 runs to 12 residues.

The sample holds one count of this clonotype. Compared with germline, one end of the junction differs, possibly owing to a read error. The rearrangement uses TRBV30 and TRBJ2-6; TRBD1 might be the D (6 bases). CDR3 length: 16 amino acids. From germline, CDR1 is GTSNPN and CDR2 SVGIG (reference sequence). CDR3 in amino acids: CASDMGATSGANVLTF. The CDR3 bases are TGTGCCTCCGACATGGGGGCCACTTCTGGGGCCAACGTCTTGACTTTC.

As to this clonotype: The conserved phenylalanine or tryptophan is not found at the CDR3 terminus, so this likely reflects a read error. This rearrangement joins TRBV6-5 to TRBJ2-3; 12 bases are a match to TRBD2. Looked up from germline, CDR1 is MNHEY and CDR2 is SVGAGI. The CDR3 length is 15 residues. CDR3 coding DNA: TGTGCTAGCAGTTCCCTAGCGGGAGGGCCAGATACGCAGTATTTA. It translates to CASSSLAGGPDTQYL.

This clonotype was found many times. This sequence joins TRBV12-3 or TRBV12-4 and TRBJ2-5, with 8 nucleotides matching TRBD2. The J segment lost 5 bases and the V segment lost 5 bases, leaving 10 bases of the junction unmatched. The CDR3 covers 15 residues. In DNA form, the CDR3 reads TGTGCCAGCAGTGCCCTCGGACTAGCAGGGGAGACCCAGTACTTC. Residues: CASSALGLAGETQYF.

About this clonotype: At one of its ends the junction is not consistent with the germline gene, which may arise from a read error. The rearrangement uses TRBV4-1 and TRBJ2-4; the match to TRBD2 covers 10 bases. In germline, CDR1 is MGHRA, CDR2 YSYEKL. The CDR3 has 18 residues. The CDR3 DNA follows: TGCGCCAGCCGCCAAATCCCCGGGACTAGCGCCGCCAAAAACATTCAGTACTTC. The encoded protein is CASRQIPGTSAAKNIQYF.

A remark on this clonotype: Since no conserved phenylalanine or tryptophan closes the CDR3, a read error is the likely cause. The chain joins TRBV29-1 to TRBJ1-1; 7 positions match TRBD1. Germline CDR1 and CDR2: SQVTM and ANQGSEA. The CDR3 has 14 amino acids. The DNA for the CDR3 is TGCATCGTTGAAGTTACCGGACAGGCCACTGAAGCTTTCATT. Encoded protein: CIVEVTGQATEAFI.

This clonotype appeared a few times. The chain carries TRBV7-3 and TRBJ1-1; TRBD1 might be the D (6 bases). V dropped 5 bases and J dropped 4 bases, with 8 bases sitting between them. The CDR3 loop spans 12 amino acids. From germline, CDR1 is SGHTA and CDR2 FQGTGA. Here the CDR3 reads CASSAQGTEAFF. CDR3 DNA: TGTGCCAGCAGCGCACAGGGCACTGAAGCTTTCTTT.

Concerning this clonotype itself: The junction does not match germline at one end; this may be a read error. The CDR3 loop is CTSSVGTSGTETQYF. DNA of the CDR3: TGCACCAGCAGCGTAGGGACTAGCGGGACGGAGACCCAGTACTTC. The rearrangement links TRBV5-1 to TRBJ2-5; 13 bases align to TRBD2. CDR3 size: 15 residues. Germline CDR1 SGHRS, CDR2 YFSETQ.

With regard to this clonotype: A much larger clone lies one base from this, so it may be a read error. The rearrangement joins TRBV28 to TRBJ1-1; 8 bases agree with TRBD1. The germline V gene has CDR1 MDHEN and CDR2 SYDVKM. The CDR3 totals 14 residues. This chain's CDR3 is CTSSSGQGNTEAFF. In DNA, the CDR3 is TGTACCAGCAGTTCAGGACAGGGGAACACTGAAGCTTTCTTT.

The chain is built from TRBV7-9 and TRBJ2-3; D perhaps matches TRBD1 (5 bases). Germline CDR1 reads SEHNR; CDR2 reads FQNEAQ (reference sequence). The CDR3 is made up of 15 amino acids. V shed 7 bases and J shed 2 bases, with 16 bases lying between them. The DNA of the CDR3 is TGTGCCAGCAACATTCAGGGCCCCTCCACAGATACGCAGTATTTT. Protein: CASNIQGPSTDTQYF.

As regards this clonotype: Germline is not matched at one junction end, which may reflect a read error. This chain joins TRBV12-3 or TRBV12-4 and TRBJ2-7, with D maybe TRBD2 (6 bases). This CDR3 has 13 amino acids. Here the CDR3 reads CVSTRREYYERYF. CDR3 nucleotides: TGTGTCAGCACCCGACGGGAGTACTACGAGCGGTACTTC.

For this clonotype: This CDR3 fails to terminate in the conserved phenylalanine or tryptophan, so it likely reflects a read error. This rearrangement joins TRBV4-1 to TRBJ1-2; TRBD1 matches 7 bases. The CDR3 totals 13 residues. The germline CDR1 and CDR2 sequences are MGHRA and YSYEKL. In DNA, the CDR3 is TGCACCAGCAGCGGGACAGCTAACTATGGCTACACCTCC. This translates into CTSSGTANYGYTS.

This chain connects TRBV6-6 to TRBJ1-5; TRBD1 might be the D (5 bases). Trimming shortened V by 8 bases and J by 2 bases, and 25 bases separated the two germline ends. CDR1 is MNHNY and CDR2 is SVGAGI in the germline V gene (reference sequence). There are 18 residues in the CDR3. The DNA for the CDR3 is TGTGCCAGCGGGCGGGATGGCAGGGCATATACTGGCAATCAGCCCCAGCATTTT. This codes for CASGRDGRAYTGNQPQHF.

This CDR3 is CASSEGGYGYTF. The CDR3 bases are TGTGCCAGCAGTGAAGGGGGCTATGGCTACACCTTC. The chain links TRBV25-1 to TRBJ1-2, with TRBD1 as a possible D gene (5 bases). The CDR3 extends over 12 amino acids. Germline assignment: CDR1 MGHDK and CDR2 SYGVNS. V gave up 2 bases and J gave up 4 bases, with 5 bases separating them.

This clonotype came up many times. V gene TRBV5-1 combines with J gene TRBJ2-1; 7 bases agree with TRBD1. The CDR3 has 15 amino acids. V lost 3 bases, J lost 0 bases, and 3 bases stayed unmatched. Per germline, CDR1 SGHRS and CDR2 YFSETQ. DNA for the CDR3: TGCGCCAGCAGCTCCAGACAGGGCTCCTACAATGAGCAGTTCTTC. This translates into CASSSRQGSYNEQFF.

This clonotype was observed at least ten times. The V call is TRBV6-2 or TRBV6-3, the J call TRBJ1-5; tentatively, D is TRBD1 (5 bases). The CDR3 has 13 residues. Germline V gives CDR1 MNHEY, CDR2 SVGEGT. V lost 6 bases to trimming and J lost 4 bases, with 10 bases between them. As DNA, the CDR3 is TGTGCCAGCAGCCAGGGACGGAATCAGCCCCAGCATTTT. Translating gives CASSQGRNQPQHF.

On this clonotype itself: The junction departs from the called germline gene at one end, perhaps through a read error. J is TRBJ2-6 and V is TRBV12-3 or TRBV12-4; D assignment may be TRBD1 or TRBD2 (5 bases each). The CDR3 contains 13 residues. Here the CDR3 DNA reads TGTGCCAGCAGTTTTGGTGGGACCAAGGTCCTGACTTTC. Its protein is CASSFGGTKVLTF.

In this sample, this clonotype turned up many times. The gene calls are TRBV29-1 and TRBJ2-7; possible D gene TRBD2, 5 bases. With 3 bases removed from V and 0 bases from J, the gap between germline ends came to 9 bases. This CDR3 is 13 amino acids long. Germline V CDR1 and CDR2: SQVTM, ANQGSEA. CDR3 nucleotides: TGCAGCGTTGAGGGAGACGGCTCCTACGAGCAGTACTTC. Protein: CSVEGDGSYEQYF.

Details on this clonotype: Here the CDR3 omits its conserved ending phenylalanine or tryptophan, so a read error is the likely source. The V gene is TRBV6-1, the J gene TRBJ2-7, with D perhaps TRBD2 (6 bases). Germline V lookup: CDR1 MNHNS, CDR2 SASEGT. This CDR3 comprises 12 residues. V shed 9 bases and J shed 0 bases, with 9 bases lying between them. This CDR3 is CASGGISYEQYL. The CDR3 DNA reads TGTGCCAGTGGGGGGATCTCCTACGAGCAGTACCTC.

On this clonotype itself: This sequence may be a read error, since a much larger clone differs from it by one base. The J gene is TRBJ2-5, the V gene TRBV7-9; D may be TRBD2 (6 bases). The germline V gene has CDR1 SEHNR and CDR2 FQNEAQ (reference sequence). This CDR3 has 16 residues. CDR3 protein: CANSLAALGSVETQYF. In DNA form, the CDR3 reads TGTGCCAACAGCTTAGCGGCGTTGGGGAGCGTGGAGACCCAGTACTTC.

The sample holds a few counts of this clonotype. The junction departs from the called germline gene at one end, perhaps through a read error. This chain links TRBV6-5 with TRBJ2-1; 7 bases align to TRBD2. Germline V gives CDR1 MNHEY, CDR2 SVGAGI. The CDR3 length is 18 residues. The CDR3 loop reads CACSPRERSTKHYNEQFF. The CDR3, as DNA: TGTGCCTGCAGCCCGCGGGAGCGCTCAACAAAACACTACAATGAGCAGTTCTTC.

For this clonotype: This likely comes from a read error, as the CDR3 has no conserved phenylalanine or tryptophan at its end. CDR3 sequence reads: CNVAGTGSSYEQYL. CDR3 sequence (DNA): TGCAACGTAGCCGGGACAGGGAGCTCCTACGAGCAGTACCTC. The V gene is TRBV29-1, the J gene TRBJ2-7, with 9 bases lining up with TRBD1. From germline, CDR1 is SQVTM and CDR2 ANQGSEA. The CDR3 contains 14 residues.